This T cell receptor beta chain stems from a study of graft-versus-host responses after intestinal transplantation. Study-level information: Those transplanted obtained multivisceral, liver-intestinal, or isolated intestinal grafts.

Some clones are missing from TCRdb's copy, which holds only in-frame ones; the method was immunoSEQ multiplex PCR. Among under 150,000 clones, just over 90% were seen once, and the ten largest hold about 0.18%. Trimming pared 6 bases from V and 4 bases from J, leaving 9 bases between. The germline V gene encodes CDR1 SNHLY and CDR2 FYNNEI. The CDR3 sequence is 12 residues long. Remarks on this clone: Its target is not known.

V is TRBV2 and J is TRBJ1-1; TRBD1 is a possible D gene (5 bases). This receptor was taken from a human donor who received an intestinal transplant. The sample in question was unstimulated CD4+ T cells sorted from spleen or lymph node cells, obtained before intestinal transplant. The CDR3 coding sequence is TGTGCCAGCAGAAGGCAGGGCACTGAAGCTTTCTTT. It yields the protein CASRRQGTEAFF.